One and the same sample provided the 18 T cell receptor beta chains below, sequenced in a study of control samples from healthy donors and cancer patients. Profiling relied on immunoSEQ multiplex PCR, and the TCRdb table lists in-frame clones only, not all of them. The profile covers around 84,000 clones, with roughly 89% appearing a single time and approximately 14% taken by the ten largest. Specimen: blood. These receptors were taken from a man aged 25-45 years in good health.

This chain connects TRBV27 to TRBJ1-5, with 7 bases identical to TRBD1. V lost 6 bases and J lost 1; bases outside the gene matches: 6. Germline loops: CDR1 MNHEY, CDR2 SMNVEV (reference sequence). CDR3 length: 15 amino acids. CDR3 amino acids: CASREGQISNQPQHF. The CDR3, as DNA: TGTGCCAGCAGAGAGGGACAGATAAGCAATCAGCCCCAGCATTTT.

CDR3 in amino acids: CASSPPADRGGLFF. DNA of the CDR3: TGTGCCAGCTCACCTCCCGCGGACAGGGGTGGTCTGTTTTTT. The chain couples TRBV18 to TRBJ1-4, with 9 bases lining up with TRBD1. Germline CDR1 is KGHSH and CDR2 is LQKENI. V trimming: 3 bases; J trimming: 14 bases; junction bases outside the gene matches: 10. The CDR3 consists of 14 residues.

The chain uses TRBV6-2 or TRBV6-3 and TRBJ1-5; tentative D call: TRBD1 (6 bases). This CDR3 has 15 residues. Trimming left V 0 bases short and J 1 base short, with 7 bases between. CDR1 is MNHEY, CDR2 SVGEGT, per germline. CDR3 region: CASSYSGASNQPQHF. The CDR3 nucleotides read TGTGCCAGCAGTTACTCGGGGGCGAGCAATCAGCCCCAGCATTTT.

The rearrangement uses TRBV25-1 and TRBJ2-7, with D perhaps given as TRBD1 or TRBD2 (6 bases each). The CDR3 spans 16 residues. CDR1 is MGHDK, CDR2 SYGVNS, per germline. With 1 base removed from V and 3 bases from J, the gap between germline ends came to 16 bases. CDR3 nucleotides: TGTGCCAGCAGTGAATGGGGGGCTGGGCTCAGCTACGAGCAGTACTTC. It encodes CASSEWGAGLSYEQYF.

This chain uses TRBV9 with TRBJ2-5; 7 bases are shared with TRBD2. The CDR3 extends over 14 amino acids. The V gene end was trimmed by 3 bases and the J gene end by 5 bases; junction bases not matched to a gene: 7. Germline assignment: CDR1 SGDLS and CDR2 YYNGEE. The CDR3 DNA is TGTGCCAGCAGCGCCCATGGGGGGGTCGAGACCCAGTACTTC. Translation: CASSAHGGVETQYF.

V gene TRBV2 combines with J gene TRBJ2-6, with D uncertain. Germline CDR1 is SNHLY and CDR2 is FYNNEI. The CDR3 covers 15 residues. V was cut by 1 base and J by 3 bases, with 7 bases left in between. The CDR3 DNA sequence: TGTGCCAGCAGTGAAGAGGGCGGTGGGGCCAACGTCCTGACTTTC. Amino acid sequence: CASSEEGGGANVLTF.

V gene TRBV28 combines with J gene TRBJ1-5, with TRBD1 identical over 7 bases. Germline V gene sequence: CDR1 MDHEN, CDR2 SYDVKM. V shed 5 bases, J shed 2 bases, and the junction held 3 bases outside the gene matches. The CDR3 extends over 14 amino acids. The CDR3 coding sequence is TGTGCCAGCAGTCGACAGGGTGGCAATCAGCCCCAGCATTTT. Its translation is CASSRQGGNQPQHF.

This chain joins TRBV7-8 and TRBJ2-2; TRBD1 aligns across 11 bases. After removal of 5 bases from V and 4 bases from J, the junction contained 12 bases not matched to a gene. The CDR3 is made up of 18 amino acids. Germline V gene lookup returns CDR1 SGHVS and CDR2 FQNEAQ. CDR3 nucleotides: TGTGCCAGCAGCGTAGGACCCGGGACAGGGGGGAGCACCGGGGAGCTGTTTTTT. It yields the protein CASSVGPGTGGSTGELFF.

The V call is TRBV3-1 (or the pseudogene TRBV3-2), the J call TRBJ2-1; 9 nucleotides align to TRBD2. Germline V gives CDR1 LGHDT, CDR2 YNNKEL (reference sequence). The CDR3 runs 18 residues. The ends lost 5 bases at V and 4 bases at J; junction bases unmatched: 15. For the CDR3, the DNA is TGTGCCAGCAGCTATGTGCGGGGGGGCCAAAGAAGTTACAATGAGCAGTTCTTC. It translates to CASSYVRGGQRSYNEQFF.

This chain links TRBV5-1 with TRBJ1-1; unclear D gene. The CDR3 has 14 residues. CDR1 is SGHRS and CDR2 is YFSETQ in the germline V gene. Trimming removed 0 bases from V and 1 base from J, with 7 bases in between. The CDR3 coding sequence is TGCGCCAGCAGCTTGGTCGGCTGGAACACTGAAGCTTTCTTT. It encodes CASSLVGWNTEAFF.

The J gene is TRBJ2-7, the V gene TRBV27, with a weak D call TRBD2 (7 bases). Trimming took off 3 bases at V and 6 bases at J, with 9 bases between the two ends. This CDR3 region has 12 residues. The V gene's germline CDR1 is MNHEY and CDR2 SMNVEV (reference sequence). CDR3 sequence: CASSLGGAEQYF. In nucleotides, the CDR3 is TGTGCCAGCAGTTTGGGGGGGGCCGAGCAGTACTTC.

The chain recombines TRBV28 with TRBJ2-7; TRBD1 might be the D (6 bases). Trimming removed 6 bases from V and 3 bases from J, with 12 bases in between. CDR3 length: 13 amino acids. CDR1 and CDR2 from the germline V gene are MDHEN and SYDVKM. The CDR3 reads CASRPDSLYEQYF. Written as DNA, the CDR3 is TGTGCCAGCAGACCGGACAGTCTCTACGAGCAGTACTTC.

The chain couples TRBV18 to TRBJ2-3, with 8 bases lining up with TRBD1. The CDR3 runs to 15 residues. J lost 4 bases, V lost 3 bases, and 6 bases had no gene match. Germline lookup yields CDR1 KGHSH and CDR2 LQKENI. CDR3 nucleotide sequence: TGTGCCAGCTCACCTCGGACAGGGTTGTCAGATACGCAGTATTTT. Protein sequence: CASSPRTGLSDTQYF.

The chain employs TRBV19 and TRBJ1-1; no reliable D call. The germline V gene encodes CDR1 LNHDA and CDR2 SQIVND (reference sequence). The CDR3 runs 13 residues. V lost 4 bases and J lost 1, with 7 bases in between. CDR3 nucleotides: TGTGCCAGTAGTACCTCGCGGAACACTGAAGCTTTCTTT. It yields the protein CASSTSRNTEAFF.

J is TRBJ1-5 and V is TRBV6-1; maybe TRBD1 (5 bases). CDR3 size: 14 residues. CDR1 and CDR2 from the germline V gene are MNHNS and SASEGT. The germline V and J ends were trimmed by 6 bases and 6 bases, with 15 bases remaining between them. DNA of the CDR3: TGTGCCAGCAGGGCGGCAGGGACCGGTCAGCCCCAGCATTTT. The encoded protein is CASRAAGTGQPQHF.

The rearrangement joins TRBV19 to TRBJ2-1; a weak D match, TRBD1 (6 bases). The germline CDR1 and CDR2 sequences are LNHDA and SQIVND (reference sequence). This CDR3 is 15 amino acids long. The ends were cut back, 7 bases at V and 0 bases at J, with 13 bases in the middle. The CDR3 sequence is CASMSGQTSYNEQFF. CDR3 nucleotide sequence: TGTGCCAGTATGTCAGGACAGACCTCCTACAATGAGCAGTTCTTC.

The V gene is TRBV28, the J gene TRBJ1-2; no firm D call. Germline V CDR1 and CDR2: MDHEN, SYDVKM. This CDR3 contains 13 residues. V gave up 5 bases and J gave up 8 bases, with 15 bases separating them. DNA of the CDR3: TGTGCCAGCAGTCTACCCTTATTGGTCGGCTACACCTTC. It codes for CASSLPLLVGYTF.

This clone was detected once. The rearrangement uses TRBV19 and TRBJ1-2, with TRBD1 matching 10 bases. CDR3 length: 15 amino acids. Germline values: CDR1 LNHDA, CDR2 SQIVND (reference sequence). Germline trimming cut 5 bases from V and 4 bases from J; bases unmatched to any gene: 7. As DNA, the CDR3 is TGTGCCAGTAGTGGTCAGGGACAGGGGCTCTATGGCTACACCTTC. This codes for CASSGQGQGLYGYTF. Variable domain in full (rest from reference TRBV19 and TRBJ1-2): DGGITQSPKYLFRKEGQNVTLSCEQNLNHDAMYWYRQDPGQGLRLIYYSQIVNDFQKGDIAEGYSVSREKKESFPLTVTSAQKNPTAFYLCASSGQGQGLYGYTFGSGTRLTVV.